This passage covers 31 T cell receptor beta chains from one sample sequenced in a study of tumor-infiltrating lymphocytes in primary liver carcinoma. RNA was extracted from whole blood without cell sorting, alongside germline DNA. Production of TCR beta cDNA used roughly 500 ng total RNA together with a constant-region primer. Employing slightly modified ARM-PCR, three nested multiplex PCR rounds were run, and these gave rise to the TCR beta libraries. The two initial PCR rounds, ten to eleven cycles each, used TRBV1-TRBV30 forward and C-beta reverse primers. TCRdb reprocessed the multiplex PCR reads with MiXCR, giving one entry per CDR3 protein. The sample holds 330,000 or so distinct CDR3 sequences, around 60% seen once. The sequencing sample was made of peripheral blood. These TCRs come from a man between 40 and 49 years old with primary liver carcinoma and hepatitis B virus infection.

As concerns this clonotype: A clone one base away is much larger, so this may be a read error. V gene TRBV12-3 or TRBV12-4 combines with J gene TRBJ1-2; tentative D call: TRBD1 (6 bases). This CDR3 has 15 amino acids. With 5 bases removed from V and 8 bases from J, the gap between germline ends came to 21 bases. The CDR3 DNA reads as TGTGCCAGCAGTCGCAACAGGGATGATTTGATAGGCTACACCTTC. Translation gives CASSRNRDDLIGYTF.

The rearrangement uses TRBV6-5 and TRBJ1-6; D unclear. There are 16 residues in the CDR3. CDR1 is MNHEY, CDR2 SVGAGI, per germline. V was trimmed by 0 bases and J by 8 bases, leaving 14 bases between them. CDR3 bases: TGTGCCAGCAGTTACTCCGGCGGCCAGCCTTATTCACCCCTCCACTTT. The encoded protein is CASSYSGGQPYSPLHF.

About this clonotype: Compared with germline, one end of the junction differs, possibly owing to a read error. The CDR3, as DNA: TGTGCCAGCAGCTTAGGAACGGCAGGGTTGGGCTACGAGCTGTACTTC. The encoded protein is CASSLGTAGLGYELYF. This sequence joins TRBV11-2 and TRBJ2-7; D is possibly TRBD1 (5 bases). The CDR3 spans 16 residues. Germline lookup yields CDR1 SGHAT and CDR2 FQNNGV.

This sequence joins TRBV7-9 and TRBJ2-2, with D possibly TRBD2 on 6 matching bases. The CDR3 sequence is 16 residues long. Trimming removed 5 bases from V and 4 bases from J, with 17 bases in between. Germline CDR1 reads SEHNR; CDR2 reads FQNEAQ (reference sequence). The CDR3: CASSPLTGLLTGELFF. In nucleotides, the CDR3 is TGTGCCAGCAGCCCCCTTACGGGACTTCTCACCGGGGAGCTGTTTTTT.

This clonotype was observed many times. This chain connects TRBV6-1 to TRBJ2-7; D is unresolved. CDR1 is MNHNS, CDR2 SASEGT, per germline. The CDR3 runs 12 residues. Trimming left V 1 base short and J 12 bases short, with 13 bases between. The CDR3 region has the DNA TGTGCCAGCAGTGAAGATCAGTTCTCGCCGTACTTC. Protein product: CASSEDQFSPYF.

Concerning this clonotype: A read error may produce the germline difference seen at one junction end. This rearrangement joins TRBV11-2 to TRBJ2-3; 8 nucleotides align to TRBD1. CDR3 length: 16 amino acids. Germline V gene lookup returns CDR1 SGHAT and CDR2 FQNNGV. This chain's CDR3 is CASTTGTGQSIGTQYF. The DNA of the CDR3 is TGCGCCAGCACCACAGGGACAGGCCAAAGTATAGGTACGCAGTATTTT.

Note on this clonotype: With a much larger clone just one base away, this may be a read error. This chain joins TRBV12-3 or TRBV12-4 and TRBJ2-7; D not resolved. The CDR3 spans 14 residues. With 5 bases removed from V and 2 bases from J, the gap between germline ends came to 13 bases. The DNA of the CDR3 is TGTGCCAGCAGTCCCCAGACGGGCGCCTACGAGCAGTACTTC. This codes for CASSPQTGAYEQYF.

This clonotype was seen repeatedly, ten times or more. The CDR3 bases are TGTGCCAGCAAACATAGAGAAGCTTTCTTT. It is translated as CASKHREAFF. V gene TRBV11-2 combines with J gene TRBJ1-1, with no clear D. The CDR3 sequence is 10 residues long. Trimming cost V 7 bases and J 8 bases, with 8 bases left between them. The germline gives CDR1 SGHAT, CDR2 FQNNGV.

The chain carries TRBV10-3 and TRBJ2-3; D unclear. The CDR3 extends over 15 amino acids. Trimming left V 4 bases short and J 5 bases short, with 16 bases between. Germline lookup yields CDR1 ENHRY and CDR2 SYGVKD. The CDR3 protein is CAISVDGRRQDTQYF. Written as DNA, the CDR3 is TGTGCCATCAGTGTGGACGGCCGGAGACAAGATACGCAGTATTTT.

To note about this clonotype: Germline is not matched at one junction end, which may reflect a read error. The rearrangement links TRBV29-1 to TRBJ2-5; D is uncertain. There are 13 residues in the CDR3. Germline assignment: CDR1 SQVTM and CDR2 ANQGSEA. This chain's CDR3 is CRVGEFWKETQYF. Written as DNA, the CDR3 is TGCCGCGTTGGGGAATTTTGGAAGGAGACCCAGTACTTC.

This clonotype was counted many times. The chain has TRBV12-3 or TRBV12-4 and TRBJ2-2; D could derive from TRBD1 or TRBD2 (5 bases each). The V end lost 6 bases, the J end lost 8 bases, and 16 bases lay between the germline ends. The CDR3 covers 14 residues. The CDR3 spells CASRSGTSAGELFF. CDR3 nucleotide sequence: TGTGCCAGCAGATCCGGGACCAGCGCTGGGGAGCTGTTTTTT.

With regard to this clonotype: This may come from a read error, since a much larger clone is one base off. This chain joins TRBV29-1 and TRBJ2-3, with D unresolved. TRBJ1-5 explains the end of the DNA better; the J call may be wrong. The germline V gene has CDR1 SQVTM and CDR2 ANQGSEA. This CDR3 is built from 11 residues. Here the CDR3 reads CSVDAPKTQHF. The CDR3 DNA follows: TGCAGCGTTGACGCTCCCAAGACGCAGCATTTT.

This clonotype was found many times. The chain has TRBV4-3 and TRBJ2-4; D remains ambiguous. Germline V gene sequence: CDR1 LGHNA, CDR2 YSLEER. V lost 0 bases to trimming and J lost 0 bases, with 6 bases between them. The CDR3 is 15 amino acids. CDR3 loop: CASSQDGLAKNIQYF. The CDR3 coding sequence is TGCGCCAGCAGCCAAGATGGTTTAGCCAAAAACATTCAGTACTTC.

Notes on this clonotype: One end of the junction does not line up with germline, which may come from a read error. J is TRBJ2-6 and V is TRBV6-1; possibly TRBD1 for D (5 bases). Germline V CDR1 and CDR2: MNHNS, SASEGT. CDR3 length equals 15 residues. Here the CDR3 DNA reads TGTACCATCAGTGGAACGGCCGATGGGGCCAACATCCTGACTTTC. It codes for CTISGTADGANILTF.

This clonotype was found once. The gene calls are TRBV11-1 and TRBJ2-7, with 9 bases aligning to TRBD2. V gave up 6 bases and J gave up 1 base; unmatched junction bases: 7. The CDR3 runs 15 residues. Germline CDR1 is SGHAT and CDR2 is FQDESV (reference sequence). The CDR3 DNA reads as TGTGCCAGCAGGGGGCGGGAGGGCTTGTCCTACGAGCAGTACTTC. Its translation is CASRGREGLSYEQYF. Drawing the rest from reference TRBV11-1 and TRBJ2-7, the complete variable domain is EAEVAQSPRYKITEKSQAVAFWCDPISGHATLYWYRQILGQGPELLVQFQDESVVDDSQLPKDRFSAERLKGVDSTLKIQPAELGDSAMYLCASRGREGLSYEQYFGPGTRLTVT.

This clonotype was found once. This may arise from a read error, as a much more abundant clone is one base away. The chain has TRBV6-2 or TRBV6-3 and TRBJ1-2, with 8 bases identical to TRBD1. The CDR3 is 16 amino acids. CDR1 and CDR2 (germline): MNHEY, SVGEGT. V gave up 6 bases and J gave up 4 bases; unmatched junction bases: 13. The CDR3 here is CASRPGGTSDIYGYTF. In DNA form, the CDR3 reads TGTGCCAGCAGGCCAGGGGGCACAAGTGACATCTATGGCTACACCTTC.

Of note for this clonotype: One junction end does not reproduce the germline sequence, and a read error may be involved. V and J are TRBV5-1 and TRBJ2-7, with D perhaps given as TRBD1 or TRBD2 (5 bases each). Looked up from germline, CDR1 is SGHRS and CDR2 is YFSETQ. This CDR3 region has 13 residues. The chain's CDR3 is CASNLGVFGEQYF. DNA for the CDR3: TGCGCCAGCAACTTGGGGGTCTTCGGCGAGCAGTACTTC.

Note on this clonotype: One end of the junction varies from germline; a read error may be responsible. The V gene is TRBV29-1, the J gene TRBJ1-1, with unresolved D. Germline-derived CDR1 and CDR2 are SQVTM and ANQGSEA. The CDR3 spans 13 residues. CDR3 amino acids: CSVEEQRSTEAFF. The CDR3 coding sequence is TGCAGCGTTGAAGAACAGAGAAGCACTGAGGCTTTCTTT.

A remark on this clonotype: This CDR3 fails to terminate in the conserved phenylalanine or tryptophan, so it likely reflects a read error. The J gene is TRBJ2-1, the V gene TRBV5-4; weak D call: TRBD1 (6 bases). V lost 4 bases, J lost 0 bases, and 14 bases lay in between. The V gene's germline CDR1 is SGHNT and CDR2 YYREEE (reference sequence). CDR3 length equals 16 residues. CDR3 DNA: TGTGCCAGCAGCCCGAGGGCACAGGGCTCCTACAATGAGCAGTTCTTG. It specifies CASSPRAQGSYNEQFL.

This clonotype turned up a few times. Germline is not matched at one junction end, which may reflect a read error. The V and J genes are TRBV4-2 and TRBJ2-7; tentatively, D is TRBD1 (6 bases). Germline V gene lookup returns CDR1 LGHNA and CDR2 YNFKEQ. CDR3 length: 13 amino acids. The CDR3 bases are TGTGTCAGCAGCCCTGGACAGACCTACGAGCAGTACTTC. This translates into CVSSPGQTYEQYF.

This clonotype has at least ten counts. The J gene is TRBJ2-1, the V gene TRBV12-3 or TRBV12-4, with 7 bases matching TRBD1. The CDR3 loop spans 15 amino acids. V shed 3 bases, J shed 5 bases, and the junction held 7 bases outside the gene matches. Here the CDR3 DNA reads TGTGCCAGCAGTTTCCTCGGACAGGTCAACAATGAGCAGTTCTTC. Encoded protein: CASSFLGQVNNEQFF.

With respect to this clonotype: This may be a read error: a much more frequent sequence differs by one nucleotide. The chain employs TRBV4-1 and TRBJ2-2; D not resolved. In germline, CDR1 is MGHRA, CDR2 YSYEKL. This CDR3 spans 17 amino acids. CDR3 nucleotides: TGCGCCAGCAACCAAGTTAACTCCCCAACATACACCGGGGAGCTGTTTTTT. Its translation: CASNQVNSPTYTGELFF.

There are a few counts of this clonotype. The chain carries TRBV5-4 and TRBJ2-7; TRBD2 aligns across 16 bases. In germline, CDR1 is SGHNT, CDR2 YYREEE (reference sequence). The CDR3 consists of 16 residues. V shed 4 bases and J 2 bases; nucleotides not matched to a gene: 3. The CDR3: CASSGGTSGRAYEQYF. In DNA, the CDR3 is TGTGCCAGCAGCGGGGGGACTAGCGGGAGGGCCTACGAGCAGTACTTC.

V gene TRBV11-2 combines with J gene TRBJ2-3, with 7 bases fitting TRBD1. The closer fit of TRBJ1-5 to the DNA end suggests the J call may be wrong. This CDR3 is built from 16 residues. Looked up from germline, CDR1 is SGHAT and CDR2 is FQNNGV. CDR3 loop: CASSLDGTSGTDMQHF. As DNA, the CDR3 is TGTGCCAGCAGCTTAGATGGGACTAGCGGGACAGATATGCAGCATTTT.

The chain joins TRBV6-5 to TRBJ2-7, with a weak D call TRBD2 (6 bases). Germline V gives CDR1 MNHEY, CDR2 SVGAGI. Trimming cost V 4 bases and J 6 bases, with 13 bases left between them. The CDR3 runs 13 residues. The CDR3 DNA reads TGTGCCAGCAGTTTACACGGCGGGACCGAGCAGTACTTC. Amino acid sequence: CASSLHGGTEQYF.

As regards this clonotype: This sequence may be a read error, since a much larger clone differs from it by one base. V usage is TRBV5-4 and J usage is TRBJ2-7; D may match TRBD1 or TRBD2 (5 bases each). The CDR3 covers 16 residues. CDR1 and CDR2 from the germline V gene are SGHNT and YYREEE (reference sequence). CDR3 sequence: CTSSPVGREAVPEQYF. DNA for the CDR3: TGTACCAGCAGCCCCGTAGGCAGGGAAGCGGTACCCGAGCAGTACTTC. Full variable domain (rest looked up from reference TRBV5-4 and TRBJ2-7): ETGVTQSPTHLIKTRGQQVTLRCSSQSGHNTVSWYQQALGQGPQFIFQYYREEENGRGNFPPRFSGLQFPNYSSELNVNALELDDSALYLCTSSPVGREAVPEQYFGPGTRLTVT.

This clonotype was observed a single time. The rearrangement joins TRBV20-1 to TRBJ2-1; the D call may be TRBD1 or TRBD2 (6 bases each). The germline CDR1 and CDR2 sequences are DFQATT and SNEGSKA (reference sequence). Trimming removed 3 bases from V and 6 bases from J, with 24 bases in between. The CDR3 covers 17 residues. This chain's CDR3 is CSARKIGGGTPGNEQFF. The CDR3 DNA is TGCAGTGCTAGGAAAATCGGGGGCGGGACTCCAGGCAATGAGCAGTTCTTC.

J is TRBJ2-5 and V is TRBV14; 7 bases map to TRBD2. CDR1 is SGHDN, CDR2 FVKESK, per germline. This CDR3 has 17 residues. The junction had 11 bases not matched to a gene; V was cut back by 0 bases and J by 4 bases. For the CDR3, the DNA is TGTGCCAGCAGCCAAGATGTAGGGAGGGGCGTAAGAGAGACCCAGTACTTC. Protein sequence: CASSQDVGRGVRETQYF.

Turning to this clonotype: Sequence at one end of the junction differs from germline and may be a read error. This sequence joins TRBV6-6 and TRBJ2-1, with TRBD2 as a possible D gene (6 bases). CDR1 and CDR2 from the germline V gene are MNHNY and SVGAGI (reference sequence). This CDR3 comprises 15 residues. The CDR3 reads CASTYLEGLGNEQFF. The CDR3 coding sequence is TGTGCCAGCACTTACCTGGAGGGCCTCGGCAATGAGCAGTTCTTC.

Regarding this clonotype: At one end, the junction sequence differs from germline, possibly due to a read error. The chain employs TRBV4-3 and TRBJ2-3; 14 bases align to TRBD2. Germline V gene data show CDR1 as LGHNA and CDR2 as YSLEER. CDR3 length equals 17 residues. CDR3 sequence (DNA): TGCGCCAGCAGCCAAGGACTAGCGGGAGGGGTCACATATACGCAGTATTTT. Translation: CASSQGLAGGVTYTQYF.

The rearrangement links TRBV5-5 to TRBJ2-1, with D hard to call. CDR3 length equals 15 residues. Germline V gene lookup returns CDR1 SGHKS and CDR2 YYEKEE (reference sequence). Trimming left V 0 bases short and J 6 bases short, with 13 bases between. This CDR3 reads CASSLVPVGCNEQFF. The CDR3 nucleotides are TGTGCCAGCAGCTTGGTTCCCGTAGGGTGCAATGAGCAGTTCTTC.